These 19 T cell receptor beta chains came from one sample sequenced in a study of cytomegalovirus exposure and HLA in healthy donors. Primers: 60 Vbeta forward and 13 Jbeta reverse. The method was immunoSEQ multiplex PCR; TCRdb's version includes in-frame clones alone and lacks a portion of them. This listing includes around 45,000 clones. Sequenced: PBMCs. Receptor source: a male donor in good health and CMV-seronegative.

V gene TRBV4-1 combines with J gene TRBJ1-1, with 8 bases identical to TRBD1. CDR3 length: 17 amino acids. CDR1 MGHRA and CDR2 YSYEKL come from the germline V gene. Trimming cost V 5 bases and J 6 bases; bases outside gene matches: 17. The CDR3 DNA is TGCGCCAGCAGCGAATTAAATTTGATTTCAGGGGGCGCTGAAGCTTTCTTT. It is translated as CASSELNLISGGAEAFF.

Here the CDR3 reads CASSETGTNTEAFF. DNA of the CDR3: TGTGCCAGCAGTGAGACAGGGACGAACACTGAAGCTTTCTTT. This chain joins TRBV6-4 and TRBJ1-1, with 7 bases fitting TRBD1. CDR1 is MRHNA and CDR2 is SNTAGT in the germline V gene. V was pared by 3 bases and J by 1 base, with 2 bases of the junction left unmatched. The CDR3 runs to 14 residues.

This CDR3 is CASSIAGANTDTQYF. The CDR3 DNA follows: TGTGCCAGCTCAATAGCGGGGGCAAACACAGATACGCAGTATTTT. V is TRBV18 and J is TRBJ2-3; 9 bases are shared with TRBD2. With 5 bases clipped from V and 2 bases from J, the junction kept 5 bases outside the gene matches. Germline CDR1 KGHSH, CDR2 LQKENI. The CDR3 covers 15 residues.

The chain employs TRBV6-5 and TRBJ1-2; 8 bases align to TRBD1. This CDR3 contains 14 residues. Trimming at V came to 6 bases and at J to 5 bases, leaving 8 bases not matched to a gene. CDR1 MNHEY and CDR2 SVGAGI come from the germline V gene. CDR3 amino acids: CASSRTGGRYGYTF. In DNA form, the CDR3 reads TGTGCCAGCAGCCGTACAGGGGGAAGATATGGCTACACCTTC.

Points on this clone: Germline and junction disagree at one end, which may indicate a read error. The chain joins TRBV7-7 to TRBJ2-1; 10 bases line up with TRBD1. CDR3 size: 14 residues. In germline, CDR1 is SSHAT, CDR2 FNYEAQ (reference sequence). CDR3 region: CASSLRTGGNEQFF. The CDR3, as DNA: TGTGCTAGCAGCTTACGGACAGGGGGTAATGAGCAGTTCTTC.

V gene TRBV29-1 combines with J gene TRBJ2-7; D is possibly TRBD2 (5 bases). Germline V gene sequence: CDR1 SQVTM, CDR2 ANQGSEA. V lost 6 bases and J lost 0, with 12 bases in between. The CDR3 is 13 residues long. CDR3 sequence: CSVNDRDSYEQYF. DNA of the CDR3: TGCAGCGTAAACGACCGGGACTCCTACGAGCAGTACTTC.

The chain employs TRBV5-6 and TRBJ1-2; D is uncertain. The germline CDR1 and CDR2 sequences are SGHDT and YYEEEE. V shed 1 base and J shed 3 bases, with 4 bases lying between them. This CDR3 comprises 12 residues. CDR3: CASSLTDYGYTF. CDR3 sequence (DNA): TGTGCCAGCAGCTTGACAGACTATGGCTACACCTTC.

V usage is TRBV4-3 and J usage is TRBJ1-2; a possible D gene is TRBD1 (6 bases). The length of the CDR3 is 13 residues. Germline-derived CDR1 and CDR2 are LGHNA and YSLEER. V was cut by 4 bases and J by 2 bases, with 8 bases left in between. The DNA for the CDR3 is TGCGCCAGCAGCCTGGGACACAACTATGGCTACACCTTC. It yields the protein CASSLGHNYGYTF.

CDR3 loop: CATKGGPGNTIYF. DNA of the CDR3: TGTGCCACCAAAGGGGGCCCTGGAAACACCATATATTTT. The chain carries TRBV18 and TRBJ1-3; 7 bases match TRBD1. Trimming at V came to 10 bases and at J to 2 bases, leaving 5 bases not matched to a gene. This CDR3 spans 13 amino acids. The germline V gene encodes CDR1 KGHSH and CDR2 LQKENI.

The chain combines TRBV6-1 with TRBJ1-5; 9 bases are shared with TRBD1. The CDR3 runs 14 residues. Germline lookup yields CDR1 MNHNS and CDR2 SASEGT. The trim removed 6 bases at V and 0 bases at J, leaving 0 bases unmatched. CDR3 bases: TGTGCCAGCAGGGGACAGGGTAGCAATCAGCCCCAGCATTTT. As protein: CASRGQGSNQPQHF.

The chain is built from TRBV4-1 and TRBJ2-2, with 9 positions matching TRBD1. The CDR3 loop spans 18 amino acids. The germline CDR1 and CDR2 sequences are MGHRA and YSYEKL. V lost 1 base, J lost 5 bases, and 11 bases stayed unmatched. The chain's CDR3 is CASSQVFRDRVNTGELFF. The DNA for the CDR3 is TGCGCCAGCAGCCAAGTCTTCCGGGACAGGGTTAATACCGGGGAGCTGTTTTTT.

V and J are TRBV6-5 and TRBJ1-2, with D possibly TRBD1 on 6 matching bases. CDR3 length: 13 amino acids. The germline CDR1 and CDR2 sequences are MNHEY and SVGAGI. In DNA, the CDR3 is TGTGTAGCCCGACAGGACCTTAACTATGGCTACACCTTC. Protein product: CVARQDLNYGYTF.

The chain combines TRBV4-3 with TRBJ2-2, with 12 positions matching TRBD2. This CDR3 has 20 amino acids. V gave up 2 bases and J gave up 4 bases; unmatched junction bases: 14. Germline CDR1 reads LGHNA; CDR2 reads YSLEER. This CDR3 is CASSQYGTSGGSRGTGELFF. The CDR3 DNA reads TGCGCCAGCAGCCAATACGGAACTAGCGGGGGGTCAAGGGGCACCGGGGAGCTGTTTTTT.

The chain is built from TRBV2 and TRBJ2-7; D is undetermined. Germline CDR1 SNHLY, CDR2 FYNNEI. The CDR3 totals 13 residues. Trimming pared 7 bases from V and 4 bases from J, leaving 14 bases between. In nucleotides, the CDR3 is TGTGCCAGCACCACGTTAACGCGGTACGAGCAGTACTTC. This gives the protein CASTTLTRYEQYF.

The CDR3 DNA sequence: TGTGCCAGTAGTATAGATCCCGCTAGCTACGAGCAGTACTTC. This translates into CASSIDPASYEQYF. The chain employs TRBV19 and TRBJ2-7; the D is unclear. Trimming took 0 bases from V and 3 from J, leaving 9 bases between them. Germline CDR1 reads LNHDA; CDR2 reads SQIVND (reference sequence). The CDR3 sequence is 14 residues long.

The chain employs TRBV4-1 and TRBJ2-5, with TRBD2 identical over 9 bases. Germline trimming cut 2 bases from V and 3 bases from J; bases unmatched to any gene: 1. CDR3 size: 14 residues. Germline V lookup: CDR1 MGHRA, CDR2 YSYEKL. CDR3 coding DNA: TGCGCCAGCAGCCAATTAGCGGGGGAAGAGACCCAGTACTTC. The encoded protein is CASSQLAGEETQYF.

The genes are TRBV18 and TRBJ1-5; D is possibly TRBD1 (5 bases). The CDR3 consists of 15 residues. The ends were cut back, 6 bases at V and 0 bases at J, with 12 bases in the middle. From germline, CDR1 is KGHSH and CDR2 LQKENI. The CDR3 sequence is CASSQQGYSNQPQHF. As DNA, the CDR3 is TGTGCCAGCTCCCAGCAGGGTTATAGCAATCAGCCCCAGCATTTT. The full variable domain, completed using reference TRBV18 and TRBJ1-5, is NAGVMQNPRHLVRRRGQEARLRCSPMKGHSHVYWYRQLPEEGLKFMVYLQKENIIDESGMPKERFSAEFPKEGPSILRIQQVVRGDSAAYFCASSQQGYSNQPQHFGDGTRLSIL.

This rearrangement joins TRBV5-6 to TRBJ1-2, with a possible D match to TRBD1 (6 bases). Trimming left V 0 bases short and J 9 bases short, with 15 bases between. The CDR3 spans 14 residues. Germline V lookup: CDR1 SGHDT, CDR2 YYEEEE. The CDR3 is CASSLESRGRSYTF. DNA for the CDR3: TGTGCCAGCAGCTTGGAGTCCAGGGGAAGGAGCTACACCTTC.

The chain is built from TRBV12-5 and TRBJ2-6; TRBD2 matches 7 bases. CDR3 length: 18 residues. Germline CDR1 LGHNT, CDR2 FRNRAP. V gave up 1 base and J gave up 1 base; unmatched junction bases: 7. CDR3 bases: TGTGCTAGTGGTTTGGCCACCACCGGGGGGTCTGGGGCCAACGTCCTGACTTTC. This encodes CASGLATTGGSGANVLTF.